These T cell receptor beta chains were read from a single sample in a study of cytomegalovirus exposure and HLA in healthy donors. Sequenced by immunoSEQ multiplex PCR; TCRdb stores in-frame clones only, minus some. Here the sample spans 100,000 to 150,000 clones, 73% being singletons. The sample comprised PBMCs. These receptors were obtained from a woman between 40 and 55 years old in good health and CMV-seropositive. CDR3s include the opening cysteine and the closing phenylalanine or tryptophan. The D gene is left open where the match is weak. Only some rows state a clone size, as once, few, many or a class for expanded clones.

TRBV6-1,NA,TRBJ1-2,NA,TGTGCCAGCAGTACGACAGGTGAGATCGGCTACACCTTC,CASSTTGEIGYTF
TRBV7-9,NA,TRBJ2-7,TRBD1,TGTGCCAGCAGCAGCGGGACAGGGAGATCCTACGAGCAGTACTTC,CASSSGTGRSYEQYF
TRBV19,NA,TRBJ1-1,NA,TGTGCCAGTCGGTCAATCACTGAAGCTTTCTTT,CASRSITEAFF
TRBV30,few,TRBJ1-3,NA,TGTGCCTGGACCCGGACGGGGGAGGCTGGAAACACCATATATTTT,CAWTRTGEAGNTIYF
TRBV6-5,NA,TRBJ2-7,NA,TGTGCCAGCAGCCCGAGAGAGGGTTACGAGCAGTACTTC,CASSPREGYEQYF
TRBV2,NA,TRBJ1-2,TRBD1,TGTGCCAGCAGTAGGGGGCTTCCAGCTAACTATGGCTACACCTTC,CASSRGLPANYGYTF
TRBV5-8,NA,TRBJ1-3,TRBD1,TGTGCCAGCAGCCTAGGGACAGGGGGTCTTGGAAACACCATATATTTT,CASSLGTGGLGNTIYF
TRBV7-9,NA,TRBJ1-2,NA,TGTGCCAGCACCTCATTACGGAGCAGCTACACCTTC,CASTSLRSSYTF
TRBV4-3,once,TRBJ2-2,NA,TGCGCCAGCAGCCAAGACGATAGGGGGTTGAACACCGGGGAGCTGTTTTTT,CASSQDDRGLNTGELFF
TRBV9,few,TRBJ1-5,NA,TGTGCCAGCAGCGTAGGGAAGGGACTCAATCAGCCCCAGCATTTT,CASSVGKGLNQPQHF
TRBV4-1,NA,TRBJ1-4,NA,TGCGCCAGCAGCCAAGAAAATATCGGGAAACTGTTTTTT,CASSQENIGKLFF
TRBV9,NA,TRBJ2-1,TRBD2,TGTGCCAGCAGCTCCTTAGCGGGGGCATACAATGAGCAGTTCTTC,CASSSLAGAYNEQFF
TRBV11-2,NA,TRBJ1-6,NA,TGTGCCAGCAGCTCCCAGGGTTTCTATAATTCACCCCTCCACTTT,CASSSQGFYNSPLHF
TRBV10-3,NA,TRBJ2-3,TRBD1,TGTGCCATCAGTAGGCAGGGGGCTCAAACAGATACGCAGTATTTT,CAISRQGAQTDTQYF
TRBV28,NA,TRBJ1-6,NA,TGTGCCAGCAGTTTAGGAGGGTTCAACTCCTATAATTCACCCCTCCACTTT,CASSLGGFNSYNSPLHF
TRBV5-1,NA,TRBJ1-2,NA,TGCGCCAGCCGCGCCTTGGTTTCGGACTATGGCTACACCTTC,CASRALVSDYGYTF
TRBV18,NA,TRBJ1-2,NA,TGTGCCAGCTCAGAATGGACCTCGGGGAGTGGCTACACCTTC,CASSEWTSGSGYTF